The clone carrying this T cell receptor (beta chain) was picked up many times. Its target is unknown. The sample belongs to a study of early T cells in non-severe SARS-CoV-2 infection. Study context: The authors sequenced bulk RNA from unsorted whole blood, leaving chains unpaired.

The CDR3 runs 16 residues. Germline V gene data show CDR1 as SNHLY and CDR2 as FYNNEI. The ends lost 8 bases at V and 2 bases at J; junction bases unmatched: 8. Researchers tagged individual cDNA molecules with unique molecular identifiers. TCRdb re-called the 5' RACE reads with MiXCR, one entry per CDR3 protein. The table shows around 34,000 distinct CDR3 sequences, with over 3.5% occurring only once. Study conclusions and caveats: VDJdb matching favored anti-spike CD8 responses, missing private and CD4 specificities.

The TCR originated in an adult who was a healthcare worker with PCR-confirmed SARS-CoV-2 infection or an uninfected control (not recorded which). Sequenced material: whole blood. This chain connects TRBV2 to TRBJ1-5, with TRBD1 matching over 11 bases. The CDR3 DNA sequence: TGTGCCAGCCTCCGGGACAGGGGGTTAGGCAATCAGCCCCAGCATTTT. Translated: CASLRDRGLGNQPQHF.